Described below is a single T cell receptor (beta chain) sequence and its context. Its specificity is not known. Produced via immunoSEQ multiplex PCR; TCRdb's table is partial and in-frame only. The sample holds 100,000 or so clones, more than 85% seen once. This sample is part of a study of graft-versus-host responses after intestinal transplantation. Across the whole study: Each recipient received anti-thymocyte globulin induction, then tacrolimus and steroids for three to four years. General study points: GvH clones surfaced in recipient marrow, some emerging earlier in ileum or blood. HvG clone declines early post-transplant were associated with peak circulating GvH levels. Subjects displaying graft-donor T cell macrochimerism possessed elevated graft-versus-host to host-versus-graft clonal ratios inside allografts.

Germline V gene sequence: CDR1 GTSNPN, CDR2 SVGIG (reference sequence). V was clipped by 2 bases and J by 7 bases; unmatched bases: 3. The CDR3 is 14 residues long. The receptor was isolated from a human donor who received an intestinal transplant. The chain joins TRBV30 to TRBJ2-2, with 11 bases fitting TRBD2. Material: unstimulated CD4+ T cells sorted from spleen or lymph node cells, obtained before intestinal transplant. CDR3 residues: CAWSTLAGVGELFF. The CDR3 nucleotides are TGTGCCTGGAGTACACTAGCGGGAGTCGGGGAGCTGTTTTTT.